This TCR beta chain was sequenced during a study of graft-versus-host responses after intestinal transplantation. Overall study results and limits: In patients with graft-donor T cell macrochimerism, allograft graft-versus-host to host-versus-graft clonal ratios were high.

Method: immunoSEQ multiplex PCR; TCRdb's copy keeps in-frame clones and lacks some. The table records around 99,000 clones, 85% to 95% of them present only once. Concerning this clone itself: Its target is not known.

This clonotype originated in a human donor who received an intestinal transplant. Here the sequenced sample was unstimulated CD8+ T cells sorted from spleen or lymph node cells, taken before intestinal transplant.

CDR3 in amino acids: CASSWTWAGTDTQYF. The CDR3 nucleotides are TGCGCCAGCAGCTGGACTTGGGCAGGCACAGATACGCAGTATTTT. V usage is TRBV5-1 and J usage is TRBJ2-3, with a possible D match to TRBD2 (5 bases). This CDR3 region has 15 residues. Per the germline V gene, CDR1 is SGHRS and CDR2 is YFSETQ. The V gene lost 3 bases and the J gene lost 1 base, with 12 bases spanning the gap.